These T cell receptor beta chains were read from a single sample in a study of T cells in tuberculosis. Measured with immunoSEQ multiplex PCR; TCRdb has only the in-frame clones, and not every one. This sample has about 7,700 clones, with approximately 95% found just once. Sequencing was carried out using PBMCs. The receptor source for this set is an adult with tuberculosis. CDR3s include the opening cysteine and the closing phenylalanine or tryptophan. D genes are given only for firm matches. Size is omitted from some rows. Given values are once, few, many or a class for expanded clones.

- | - | TRBJ2-1 | TRBV2 | CASSGQGRSYNEQFF | TGTGCCAGCAGTGGTCAGGGAAGGTCCTACAATGAGCAGTTCTTC
- | once | TRBJ2-7 | TRBV2 | CASRAGPTYEQYF | TGTGCCAGCAGGGCAGGGCCAACCTACGAGCAGTACTTC
- | - | TRBJ1-6 | TRBV5-6 | CASSFMGAAPLHF | TGTGCCAGCAGCTTTATGGGGGCGGCGCCCCTCCACTTT
TRBD2 | once | TRBJ2-5 | TRBV5-3 | CARSLGLWGLGFTETQYF | TGTGCCAGAAGCTTGGGGCTTTGGGGACTAGGTTTTACAGAGACCCAGTACTTC
TRBD1 | - | TRBJ2-7 | TRBV6-7 | CASSRTGVHEQYF | TGTGCCAGCAGCCGTACAGGGGTCCACGAGCAGTACTTC
TRBD2 | - | TRBJ2-5 | TRBV28 | CASSLGGLETQYF | TGTGCCAGCAGCCTGGGGGGGTTGGAGACCCAGTACTTC
- | - | TRBJ1-2 | TRBV4-1 | CASSQEGLPYGYTF | TGCGCCAGCAGCCAAGAGGGGCTTCCCTATGGCTACACCTTC
TRBD2 | - | TRBJ2-7 | TRBV27 | CASSSKGLDYYEQYF | TGTGCCAGCAGTTCAAAGGGACTAGATTACTACGAGCAGTACTTC
- | - | TRBJ2-7 | TRBV21-1 | CASSNLYPARAYEQYF | TGTGCCAGCAGCAACCTTTACCCGGCCAGGGCGTACGAGCAGTACTTC
- | - | TRBJ1-5 | TRBV6-1 | CASSEISRGRYSNQPQHF | TGTGCCAGCAGTGAAATTTCTCGCGGAAGGTATAGCAATCAGCCCCAGCATTTT
TRBD1 | - | TRBJ1-2 | TRBV29-1 | CSVPGQGRDGYTF | TGCAGCGTGCCTGGACAGGGCAGGGATGGCTACACCTTC
- | - | TRBJ1-1 | TRBV7-8 | CASSLANPYSNTEAFF | TGTGCCAGCAGCTTAGCTAACCCCTATTCGAACACTGAAGCTTTCTTT
- | - | TRBJ2-2 | TRBV11-2 | CASSLDRDTGELFF | TGTGCCAGCAGCTTAGACAGGGACACCGGGGAGCTGTTTTTT
- | - | TRBJ1-1 | TRBV11-2 | CASSLVQHAMNTEAFF | TGTGCCAGCAGCTTAGTCCAACACGCCATGAACACTGAAGCTTTCTTT
TRBD1 | - | TRBJ2-1 | TRBV19 | CASSATGGSYNEQFF | TGTGCCAGTAGTGCAACAGGGGGGTCCTACAATGAGCAGTTCTTC
TRBD2 | - | TRBJ2-1 | TRBV6-5 | CASSPYRTRDEQFF | TGTGCCAGCAGTCCGTACCGGACTAGGGATGAGCAGTTCTTC
TRBD2 | - | TRBJ2-7 | TRBV12-5 | CASGDPSGRWYEQYF | TGTGCTAGTGGTGACCCTAGCGGGAGGTGGTACGAGCAGTACTTC
- | few | TRBJ2-7 | TRBV6-5 | CASSYSGAGEQYF | TGTGCCAGCAGTTACTCCGGAGCAGGGGAGCAGTACTTC
- | - | TRBJ2-5 | TRBV27 | CAGRPRVESETQYF | TGTGCCGGCAGACCGAGGGTGGAATCAGAGACCCAGTACTTC
TRBD2 | - | TRBJ2-1 | TRBV23-1 | CASSHGGLAGLSDEQFF | TGCGCCAGCAGTCATGGTGGACTAGCGGGTCTGTCCGATGAGCAGTTCTTC
- | - | TRBJ1-2 | TRBV27 | CASRGGNYGYTF | TGTGCCAGCAGAGGAGGGAACTATGGCTACACCTTC
TRBD2 | - | TRBJ2-1 | TRBV9 | CASSVGRGGLNEQFF | TGTGCCAGCAGCGTAGGGCGGGGGGGCTTGAATGAGCAGTTCTTC
TRBD1 | - | TRBJ2-7 | TRBV7-8 | CASSYGQGPHEQYF | TGTGCCAGCAGCTACGGACAGGGCCCCCACGAGCAGTACTTC
- | - | TRBJ2-7 | TRBV10-3 | CAISESGREQYF | TGTGCCATCAGTGAGTCAGGGAGGGAGCAGTACTTC